These 20 T cell receptor beta chains originate from one sample sequenced in a study of T cells in women clearing cervical HPV infection. Produced via immunoSEQ multiplex PCR; TCRdb's table is partial and in-frame only. The sample table sets out around 19,000 clones. Sequencing input: blood buffy coat. The origin of the receptors is a woman between 18 and 69 years old with a cervical HPV16 infection that either progressed to CIN3+ or cleared (not recorded which).

Details on this clone: Read data end 3 residues before the CDR3 end; the end is taken from the germline J gene. The chain carries TRBV6-2 or TRBV6-3 and TRBJ1-1; D is perhaps TRBD1 (5 bases). CDR1 and CDR2 (germline): MNHEY, SVGEGT. The CDR3 extends over 15 amino acids. The V and J ends lost 6 bases and 5 bases respectively, with 19 bases between them. The CDR3 here is CASSEIQGIGTEAFF. The sequenced part of the CDR3 DNA is TGTGCCAGCAGCGAAATTCAGGGCATAGGGACTGAA.

Remarks on this clone: The CDR3 end lies 3 residues beyond the end of the read and is filled in from the germline J gene. V usage is TRBV2 and J usage is TRBJ1-6, with D perhaps matching TRBD1 (6 bases). The CDR3 totals 14 residues. The germline V gene encodes CDR1 SNHLY and CDR2 FYNNEI. Deletions cut 7 bases from V and 7 bases from J, with 14 bases between. The CDR3 loop reads CASNAGAMNSPLHF. The DNA read from the CDR3 is TGTGCCAGCAATGCAGGGGCCATGAATTCACCC.

Concerning this clone itself: The read ends 3 residues shy of where the CDR3 ends; the end is completed using the germline J gene. The chain employs TRBV29-1 and TRBJ2-2; D perhaps matches TRBD2 (6 bases). Germline V gene lookup returns CDR1 SQVTM and CDR2 ANQGSEA. The CDR3 sequence is 17 residues long. The V end lost 0 bases, the J end lost 7 bases, and 21 bases lay between the germline ends. CDR3 DNA (partial): TGCAGCGTTGAAGATCCCGGACTAACCACTTCGGGCGGGGAG. Its protein is CSVEDPGLTTSGGE. The whole CDR3 sequence is CSVEDPGLTTSGGELFF.

The DNA read from the CDR3 is TGTGCCAGTAGTATAATGGCGGGGGAGACGGACGGC. Its translation: CASSIMAGETDG. The CDR3 in full is CASSIMAGETDGYTF. The chain joins TRBV19 to TRBJ1-2; D perhaps matches TRBD1 (5 bases). The read finishes 3 residues shy of the CDR3 end, and the germline J gene is used to complete it. Germline V gene lookup returns CDR1 LNHDA and CDR2 SQIVND (reference sequence). This CDR3 has 15 amino acids.

As to this clone: With the read ending 3 residues before the CDR3 end, the germline J gene is used to fill in that end. The chain recombines TRBV7-2 with TRBJ2-1; 9 nucleotides line up with TRBD1. This CDR3 is 15 amino acids long. Unmatched junction bases numbered 7, after V lost 5 bases and J lost 5 bases. Germline V gene lookup returns CDR1 SGHTA and CDR2 FQGNSA. This chain's CDR3 is CASSVRTGVNNEQFF. Incomplete CDR3 DNA: TGTGCCAGCAGCGTACGGACAGGGGTTAACAATGAG.

Its frequency marks this clone as medium-sized. With the read ending 3 residues before the CDR3 end, the germline J gene is used to fill in that end. This sequence joins TRBV2 and TRBJ2-5, with 13 bases identical to TRBD2. Germline V gene data show CDR1 as SNHLY and CDR2 as FYNNEI. This CDR3 contains 17 residues. Losses at the gene ends were 5 bases for V and 6 bases for J; bases not matched to a gene: 12. CDR3 DNA (partial): TGTGCCAGCAGTCCCCTCGGACTAGCGGGGGAAAACAAGACC. Protein product: CASSPLGLAGENKT. The CDR3 reads in full as CASSPLGLAGENKTQYF. Filled out from reference TRBV2 and TRBJ2-5, the complete variable domain reads EPEVTQTPSHQVTQMGQEVILRCVPISNHLYFYWYRQILGQKVEFLVSFYNNEISEKSEIFDDQFSVERPDGSNFTLKIRSTKLEDSAMYFCASSPLGLAGENKTQYFGPGTRLLVL.

A note on this clone: An end of the junction differs from the germline gene, which may be a read error. The CDR3 end lies 3 residues beyond the end of the read and is filled in from the germline J gene. V and J are TRBV4-2 and TRBJ2-5, with 8 nucleotides matching TRBD2. The CDR3 consists of 16 residues. Germline V gives CDR1 LGHNA, CDR2 YNFKEQ. The CDR3 sequence is CASSQDVAGGQETQYF. Partial CDR3 DNA: TGCGCCAGCAGCCAAGATGTGGCGGGGGGTCAAGAGACC.

With respect to this clone: The CDR3 goes on 3 residues after the read ends, and that part is filled in from the germline J gene. The V gene is TRBV5-1, the J gene TRBJ2-3; TRBD2 matches 9 bases. Germline-derived CDR1 and CDR2 are SGHRS and YFSETQ. The trim removed 4 bases at V and 3 bases at J, leaving 6 bases unmatched. The CDR3 runs to 15 residues. The CDR3 protein is CASSLAGGPTDTQYF. The CDR3 DNA, read in part, is TGCGCCAGCAGCCTCGCGGGGGGGCCGACAGATACG.

For this clone: The missing CDR3 end, 3 residues past where the read stops, is filled in from the germline J gene. The genes are TRBV28 and TRBJ1-1, with 8 bases fitting TRBD1. Germline V gives CDR1 MDHEN, CDR2 SYDVKM. The junction had 8 bases not matched to a gene; V was cut back by 5 bases and J by 3 bases. The CDR3 spans 15 residues. The CDR3 spells CASSPPGGADTEAFF. The covered CDR3 bases are TGTGCCAGCAGTCCCCCAGGGGGCGCAGACACTGAA.

A note on this clone: The read terminates 3 residues before the CDR3 end, so the remaining end is supplied by the germline J gene. V and J are TRBV10-1 and TRBJ1-1; D possibly corresponds to TRBD1 (5 bases). CDR3 size: 16 residues. The ends were cut back, 5 bases at V and 1 base at J, with 17 bases in the middle. Germline V lookup: CDR1 WNHNN, CDR2 SYGVQD (reference sequence). CDR3 loop: CASSSQRQSTNTEAFF. The covered CDR3 bases are TGCGCCAGCAGTTCCCAAAGACAGTCCACGAACACTGAA.

By frequency, this clone is medium-sized (0.01 to 0.1%). The DNA read from the CDR3 is TGTGCCAGCAAACGCGACAGGAAACCCTACGAG. Translating gives CASKRDRKPYE. The full-length CDR3 reads as CASKRDRKPYEQYF. This rearrangement joins TRBV6-2 or TRBV6-3 to TRBJ2-7; TRBD1 is a possible D gene (6 bases). The read comes to an end 3 residues before the CDR3 does, leaving the germline J gene to fill in the end. Germline CDR1 reads MNHEY; CDR2 reads SVGEGT. Trimming took off 7 bases at V and 2 bases at J, with 15 bases between the two ends. This CDR3 is built from 14 residues.

For this clone: The sequenced fragment ends 3 residues before the CDR3 boundary, so the rest is inferred from the germline J gene. J is TRBJ2-3 and V is TRBV19; 8 nucleotides match TRBD2. Trimming took 10 bases from V and 8 from J; bases not matched to a gene: 8. Germline CDR1 is LNHDA and CDR2 is SQIVND (reference sequence). CDR3 length: 12 amino acids. CDR3 protein: CATGGPGGTQYF. CDR3 bases read: TGTGCCACGGGGGGGCCGGGGGGTACG.

Worth noting for this clone: The read ends 3 residues shy of where the CDR3 ends; the end is completed using the germline J gene. The rearrangement joins TRBV10-3 to TRBJ2-2, with 7 bases that match TRBD2. This CDR3 comprises 18 residues. V lost 0 bases and J lost 1; bases outside the gene matches: 8. Germline values: CDR1 ENHRY, CDR2 SYGVKD. The CDR3 loop is CAISESIQRGRNTGELFF. CDR3 DNA (partial): TGTGCCATCAGTGAGTCGATACAGCGGGGTCGGAACACCGGGGAG.

With regard to this clone: The read halts 3 residues ahead of the CDR3 end, with the missing end drawn from the germline J gene. The chain combines TRBV7-3 with TRBJ2-1, with 11 bases that match TRBD2. In germline, CDR1 is SGHTA, CDR2 FQGTGA. Trimming cost V 4 bases and J 4 bases; bases outside gene matches: 3. The length of the CDR3 is 15 residues. The sequenced part of the CDR3 DNA is TGTGCCAGCAGCTCGATAGCGGGGGGGTACAATGAG. Translation: CASSSIAGGYNE. The whole CDR3 sequence is CASSSIAGGYNEQFF.

The CDR3 loop reads CATSREGTEGYGYTF. The CDR3 DNA, read in part, is TGTGCCACCAGCAGAGAAGGGACAGAGGGCTATGGC. This chain joins TRBV15 and TRBJ1-2, with 7 bases lining up with TRBD1. The read ends 3 residues before the CDR3 terminus; that terminus is restored from the germline J gene. V lost 0 bases and J lost 4; bases outside the gene matches: 5. This CDR3 is 15 amino acids long. The V gene's germline CDR1 is LNHNV and CDR2 YYDKDF (reference sequence).

Of note for this clone: The read finishes 3 residues shy of the CDR3 end, and the germline J gene is used to complete it. This chain links TRBV10-3 with TRBJ1-1; D perhaps matches TRBD1 (6 bases). V gave up 8 bases and J gave up 4 bases, with 20 bases separating them. The CDR3 has 15 residues. Germline loops: CDR1 ENHRY, CDR2 SYGVKD. Partial CDR3 DNA: TGTGCCATCGCCGCCCCAGAGAGGGGGGGCACTGAA. This translates into CAIAAPERGGTE. The entire CDR3 protein reads CAIAAPERGGTEAFF.

Regarding this clone: With the read ending 3 residues before the CDR3 end, the germline J gene is used to fill in that end. The chain combines TRBV28 with TRBJ1-1; 7 nucleotides align to TRBD1. Germline CDR1 MDHEN, CDR2 SYDVKM. CDR3 length: 12 residues. The CDR3 bases that were read are TGTGCCAGCAGAAAACAGGACAGGAAT. Protein: CASRKQDRN. The full CDR3 is CASRKQDRNAFF.

In regard to this clone: The read ends 3 residues shy of where the CDR3 ends; the end is completed using the germline J gene. This sequence joins TRBV30 and TRBJ2-3; possibly TRBD2 for D (5 bases). Per the germline V gene, CDR1 is GTSNPN and CDR2 is SVGIG (reference sequence). V lost 2 bases and J lost 0, with 15 bases in between. This CDR3 contains 16 residues. CDR3: CAWSPLTGKSTDTQYF. The sequenced CDR3 bases are TGTGCCTGGAGTCCATTAACGGGGAAAAGCACAGATACG.

Comment on this clone: The read stops 3 residues short of the end of the CDR3; the missing end is completed from the germline J gene. The chain links TRBV20-1 to TRBJ1-2, with TRBD1 matching 10 bases. Unmatched junction bases numbered 10, after V lost 3 bases and J lost 6 bases. CDR1 is DFQATT and CDR2 is SNEGSKA in the germline V gene (reference sequence). CDR3 length: 15 amino acids. CDR3 DNA, as far as it was read: TGCAGTGCTAGTTACCCGGACAGGGGGTATCATGGC. This sequence encodes CSASYPDRGYHG. The entire CDR3 reads CSASYPDRGYHGYTF.

Of note for this clone: The CDR3 end lies 3 residues beyond the end of the read and is filled in from the germline J gene. V gene TRBV5-6 combines with J gene TRBJ2-5, with D hard to call. The V end lost 2 bases, the J end lost 3 bases, and 14 bases lay between the germline ends. CDR3 length: 15 amino acids. CDR1 SGHDT and CDR2 YYEEEE come from the germline V gene. The sequenced part of the CDR3 DNA is TGTGCCAGCAGCTTCCTCATCCAGGCCGAAGAGACC. This codes for CASSFLIQAEET. The entire CDR3 reads CASSFLIQAEETQYF.